A selection of T cell receptor beta chains follows, all from one sample in a study of blood T cell repertoires in COVID-19. Using immunoSEQ multiplex PCR, the repertoire was profiled, and TCRdb retains in-frame clones only, with some absent. The table shows roughly 200,000 clones, with around 85% occurring only once. Sequenced input: peripheral blood. The receptors shown here come from a man aged 55 to 70 with acute or convalescent COVID-19. Each CDR3 is given with its conserved first and last residue. Each record gives: CDR3 DNA, CDR3 protein, V gene, J gene, clone size, D gene. D genes are given only for firm matches. Clone size is shown for a subset of rows, as once, few, many or a class of expanded clone.

TGTGCCAGCAGCCTCGGACAGGGATGGGCCGGGGAGCTGTTTTTT	CASSLGQGWAGELFF	TRBV3-1/TRBV3-2	TRBJ2-2	NA	TRBD1
TGTGCCAGCTCAGGAGGACAGGGATCGAAATCCTACGAGCAGTACTTC	CASSGGQGSKSYEQYF	TRBV18	TRBJ2-7	NA	TRBD1
TGTGCCAGCAGTTTACGGACAGGGGGCTGGGAAAAACTGTTTTTT	CASSLRTGGWEKLFF	TRBV28	TRBJ1-4	NA	TRBD1
TGTGCCAGCAGTCCTGGGGGACAGGGTAAAGGCTACACCTTC	CASSPGGQGKGYTF	TRBV28	TRBJ1-2	many	TRBD1
TGTGCCAGCAGCTCAGCCTCTTTGAACACTGAAGCTTTCTTT	CASSSASLNTEAFF	TRBV7-9	TRBJ1-1	NA	NA
TGTGCCAGTAGTGCCCGACAGGGTAGGACCTACGAGCAGTACTTC	CASSARQGRTYEQYF	TRBV19	TRBJ2-7	NA	TRBD1
TGTGCCAGCAGCTTGTCTGGGGCGCTCCCCCAAAACATTCAGTACTTC	CASSLSGALPQNIQYF	TRBV5-5	TRBJ2-4	NA	NA
TGTGCCAGCAGTCTGACTAGCACGGGTCGCGAGCAGTACTTC	CASSLTSTGREQYF	TRBV28	TRBJ2-7	NA	TRBD2
TGTGCCACCAGCAGGGACCCGGGACATGGAAGGTATGAGCAGTTCTTC	CATSRDPGHGRYEQFF	TRBV15	TRBJ2-1	NA	NA
TGTGCCAGCACCTCAACAGTCTTCCAGCCCCAGCATTTT	CASTSTVFQPQHF	TRBV21-1	TRBJ1-5	NA	NA
TGTGCCAGCTCACCGGGACAGGTTAATGAAAAACTGTTTTTT	CASSPGQVNEKLFF	TRBV18	TRBJ1-4	NA	TRBD1
TGCGCCAGCAGATGGGGACAGGACCAATATGGCTACACCTTC	CASRWGQDQYGYTF	TRBV5-1	TRBJ1-2	NA	TRBD1
TGTGCCAGCAGCGTAGGAGGAAACTATGGCTACACCTTC	CASSVGGNYGYTF	TRBV9	TRBJ1-2	few	NA
TGTGCCAGCAGCTTAGCTCGTCCTAGCGGAAGCTACGAGCAGTACTTC	CASSLARPSGSYEQYF	TRBV7-2	TRBJ2-7	NA	TRBD2
TGTGCCAGCAGCCCGCAGCGTGCGTACGAGCAGTACTTC	CASSPQRAYEQYF	TRBV7-8	TRBJ2-7	NA	NA
TGTGCCAGCGGGGGGAGCAATCAGCCCCAGCATTTT	CASGGSNQPQHF	TRBV2	TRBJ1-5	NA	NA
TGTGCCAGCAGCCAAGATAAAAGGGGCGGTCAGCCCCAGCATTTT	CASSQDKRGGQPQHF	TRBV4-2	TRBJ1-5	few	NA
TGTGCCAGCAGACCGGGACAGGGGGCGCCGGATGAGCAGTTCTTC	CASRPGQGAPDEQFF	TRBV28	TRBJ2-1	NA	TRBD1
TGCGCCAGCAGCATGATTCCGGGACAGGGTACAGATACGCAGTATTTT	CASSMIPGQGTDTQYF	TRBV5-1	TRBJ2-3	NA	TRBD1
TGTGCCAGCAGCCAGGGGACAGCCACCGGGGAGCTGTTTTTT	CASSQGTATGELFF	TRBV5-4	TRBJ2-2	NA	TRBD1
TGTGCCAGCAGTTCTAGCGGGAGGGACGTAGATACGCAGTATTTT	CASSSSGRDVDTQYF	TRBV7-6	TRBJ2-3	NA	TRBD2
TGTGCCAGCAGCTCCCTGAGTAGCGCTCGGGAGCAGTTCTTC	CASSSLSSAREQFF	TRBV5-5	TRBJ2-1	NA	NA
TGTGCCTCCCAGGGTCAGAACACTGAAGCTTTCTTT	CASQGQNTEAFF	TRBV19	TRBJ1-1	NA	NA
TGTGCCAGCAGCCAGACAGGCCCTCCCCTCGCGGCTTTCTTT	CASSQTGPPLAAFF	TRBV7-2	TRBJ1-1	NA	NA
TGTGCCAGCAGCCCCCTCGGGGTTACTAGCGGAGCCAGCTCCTACGAGCAGTACTTC	CASSPLGVTSGASSYEQYF	TRBV7-9	TRBJ2-7	NA	TRBD2
TGTGCCACCAGCAGAGATAACAGGATCGAGGATGGCTACACCTTC	CATSRDNRIEDGYTF	TRBV15	TRBJ1-2	NA	NA
TGTGCCATCAGTGAGTCGAGGACAGGGCTTGGCTACACCTTC	CAISESRTGLGYTF	TRBV10-3	TRBJ1-2	NA	TRBD1
TGTGCCAGCTCGTCCTCGGACAGGGCTCACTATGGCTACACCTTC	CASSSSDRAHYGYTF	TRBV18	TRBJ1-2	few	TRBD1
TGTGCCAGCAGCTTAGGAATTGGGACAGGAAACACTGAAGCTTTCTTT	CASSLGIGTGNTEAFF	TRBV7-8	TRBJ1-1	NA	TRBD1
TGTGCCTGGAGTGTACGTAGGAGACCCCTGGGCACTGAAGCTTTCTTT	CAWSVRRRPLGTEAFF	TRBV30	TRBJ1-1	NA	NA
TGTGCCAGCAGTTGGGGGGGCACTGAAGCTTTCTTT	CASSWGGTEAFF	TRBV28	TRBJ1-1	NA	NA
TGTGCCAGCAGTTACTCAGCTGGGTCTAGCGGATCCTACGAGCAGTACTTC	CASSYSAGSSGSYEQYF	TRBV6-2/TRBV6-3	TRBJ2-7	NA	TRBD2
TGTGCCAGCAGTTTAGCGGGTGATGACTACAATGAGCAGTTCTTC	CASSLAGDDYNEQFF	TRBV27	TRBJ2-1	NA	NA
TGTGCCAGCAGTTTTTCTGCTCCGGGACAGGGGGCATACGAGCAGTACTTC	CASSFSAPGQGAYEQYF	TRBV28	TRBJ2-7	NA	TRBD1
TGTGCCAGCAGCCTTTTGTCCGGGATAACAGATACGCAGTATTTT	CASSLLSGITDTQYF	TRBV7-9	TRBJ2-3	NA	NA
TGCAGCGTTGCTCCTCTAGCCAAAAACATTCAGTACTTC	CSVAPLAKNIQYF	TRBV29-1	TRBJ2-4	NA	NA
TGCGCCAGCAGCTCCGGACTAGCGGCCTACAATGAGCAGTTCTTC	CASSSGLAAYNEQFF	TRBV5-1	TRBJ2-1	NA	TRBD2
TGCGCCAGCAGCTTCGGAGATACGCAGTATTTT	CASSFGDTQYF	TRBV5-1	TRBJ2-3	NA	NA
TGCGCCAGCAGCTCTGGGCAGGGGCCTTCTGAGCAGTTCTTC	CASSSGQGPSEQFF	TRBV5-1	TRBJ2-1	NA	NA
TGTGCCAGCAGACGATCTCTAGCGGGAGACAGAAAGAGCTCCTACGAGCAGTACTTC	CASRRSLAGDRKSSYEQYF	TRBV6-6	TRBJ2-7	NA	TRBD2
TGTGCCAGCAGTTCTTTCCTAGCGGGAGGGTACTACGAGCAGTACTTC	CASSSFLAGGYYEQYF	TRBV27	TRBJ2-7	NA	TRBD2
TGTGCCAGCAGTCTAACCCGGACAGGCCCGGCGAAACTGTTTTTT	CASSLTRTGPAKLFF	TRBV27	TRBJ1-4	NA	TRBD1
TGTGCCAGCAGCCAAGGTGGCGGGAGGGCCTCCTACAATGAGCAGTTCTTC	CASSQGGGRASYNEQFF	TRBV3-1/TRBV3-2	TRBJ2-1	NA	TRBD2
TGTGCCAGCAGCTTAGAACTAGCGGGAGCCTACGAGCAGTACTTC	CASSLELAGAYEQYF	TRBV7-2	TRBJ2-7	NA	TRBD2
TGCGCCAGCTCCGACAGAACTAATGAAAAACTGTTTTTT	CASSDRTNEKLFF	TRBV5-1	TRBJ1-4	NA	NA
TGTGCCAGCAGTTACTCGACAGCCTATGAGCAGTTCTTC	CASSYSTAYEQFF	TRBV6-6	TRBJ2-1	NA	NA
TGTGCCAGCAGCTTGGATAACAGGGGATGGGGAGAGACCCAGTACTTC	CASSLDNRGWGETQYF	TRBV5-6	TRBJ2-5	NA	TRBD1
TGTGCCAGCAGCCTTCTAGCGGGAGGGTACAATGAGCAGTTCTTC	CASSLLAGGYNEQFF	TRBV7-2	TRBJ2-1	NA	TRBD2
TGTGCCAGCAGCTCCGGGACAGGCACCGGGGAGCTGTTTTTT	CASSSGTGTGELFF	TRBV5-5	TRBJ2-2	NA	TRBD1
TGTGCCAGCAGCCCGGGGGTCGCCAGGTACAATGAGCAGTTCTTC	CASSPGVARYNEQFF	TRBV5-4	TRBJ2-1	NA	NA
TGCGCCAGCAGCTCCACGACAGGGGTGAACACTGAAGCTTTCTTT	CASSSTTGVNTEAFF	TRBV5-1	TRBJ1-1	few	TRBD1
TGTGCCAGCAGCACCAGGGGGACCAAACCCCGAGGCACCGGGGAGCTGTTTTTT	CASSTRGTKPRGTGELFF	TRBV21-1	TRBJ2-2	NA	NA
TGTGCCAGCAGTAACACAGGGGGCAGAAGTGGCTACACCTTC	CASSNTGGRSGYTF	TRBV27	TRBJ1-2	NA	TRBD1
TGTGCCACCGAAGCCCCAGGGGGCTACGAGCAGTACTTC	CATEAPGGYEQYF	TRBV28	TRBJ2-7	NA	TRBD1
TGCAGCGCTGGACTACAGGGGATGAACACTGAAGCTTTCTTT	CSAGLQGMNTEAFF	TRBV29-1	TRBJ1-1	NA	TRBD1
TGTGCCAGTAGTTACGCAGGGGCAGGGTACACCGGGGAGCTGTTTTTT	CASSYAGAGYTGELFF	TRBV19	TRBJ2-2	once	NA
TGTGCCAGCAGCTCAACCAGCGGGAGGGGCAACACCGGGGAGCTGTTTTTT	CASSSTSGRGNTGELFF	TRBV2	TRBJ2-2	NA	TRBD2
TGTGCCAGCAGTTATCGACCCAATACTATCTTGAATCGAGGTGAGCAGTTCTTC	CASSYRPNTILNRGEQFF	TRBV6-2/TRBV6-3	TRBJ2-1	NA	NA
TGTGCCAGCCTTCAAGGAGGTTACACTGAAGCTTTCTTT	CASLQGGYTEAFF	TRBV28	TRBJ1-1	NA	NA